This T cell receptor beta chain was documented in a study of T-cell memory formation after mild COVID-19. General study findings and limits: Later expanders leaned CD4+, whereas clones that contracted between day 15 and 85 were balanced CD4/CD8. Pre-infection memory showed some responding clones, and this suggested that cross-reactive memory joined. CD4+ contracting clones were mainly CM and EM; CD8+ ones, EMRA.

Germline assignment: CDR1 SQVTM and CDR2 ANQGSEA. This CDR3 has 11 amino acids. 5'RACE, which relied on constant-segment primers, yielded TCR alpha and TCR beta cDNA libraries carrying sample barcodes and UMIs. TCRdb reprocessed the 5' RACE reads via MiXCR and lists one record per CDR3 protein. This table holds fewer than 650,000 distinct CDR3 sequences, roughly 17% found once. Turning to this clonotype: Its specificity is unknown. Compared with germline, one end of the junction differs, possibly owing to a read error.

The chain employs TRBV29-1 and TRBJ1-5; 7 bases match TRBD1. Input material: PBMCs or a T cell subset sorted from them (not recorded which). This clonotype was obtained from an adult woman who had mild COVID-19 (a few samples of this study predate the infection). Cell type and time point are not known. CDR3 in DNA: TGCAGCGCCAAGTGGGGACAGCTCCAGCATTTT. This gives the protein CSAKWGQLQHF.